The T cell receptor (beta chain) described here comes from a study of blood T cells in healthy people across ages. Whole-study findings and limits: The recorded TCR beta diversity per million T cells decreased in a roughly linear manner with age. Greater diversity and more naive CD4+ cells were seen in long-lived donors than in aged donors.

Extracted total RNA amounted to at least 5 micrograms for each sample. The second PCR ran about 6 to 11 cycles with a sample-barcoded 5' primer and J-beta primers. A template-switch adaptor containing 12 random nucleotides labeled each cDNA molecule. TCRdb called the 5' RACE reads again in MiXCR, with one record for every CDR3 protein. The data show roughly 680,000 distinct CDR3 sequences, over 40% seen once. A few counts support this clonotype. Antigen specificity is unknown. The sample taken for sequencing was blood. The sequence was obtained from a woman of 80 years or more in good health.

This CDR3 reads CASSLGPGDRFAQYF. The CDR3 coding sequence is TGTGCCAGCAGCTTAGGTCCGGGAGATAGGTTTGCCCAGTACTTC. The rearrangement uses TRBV7-2 and TRBJ2-5, with D tentatively TRBD2 (6 bases). The germline V gene encodes CDR1 SGHTA and CDR2 FQGNSA. CDR3 size: 15 residues. V dropped 1 base and J dropped 9 bases, with 18 bases sitting between them. The complete variable domain, with remaining parts taken from reference TRBV7-2 and TRBJ2-5, reads GAGVSQSPSNKVTEKGKDVELRCDPISGHTALYWYRQSLGQGLEFLIYFQGNSAPDKSGLPSDRFSAERTGGSVSTLTIQRTQQEDSAVYLCASSLGPGDRFAQYFGPGTRLLVL.